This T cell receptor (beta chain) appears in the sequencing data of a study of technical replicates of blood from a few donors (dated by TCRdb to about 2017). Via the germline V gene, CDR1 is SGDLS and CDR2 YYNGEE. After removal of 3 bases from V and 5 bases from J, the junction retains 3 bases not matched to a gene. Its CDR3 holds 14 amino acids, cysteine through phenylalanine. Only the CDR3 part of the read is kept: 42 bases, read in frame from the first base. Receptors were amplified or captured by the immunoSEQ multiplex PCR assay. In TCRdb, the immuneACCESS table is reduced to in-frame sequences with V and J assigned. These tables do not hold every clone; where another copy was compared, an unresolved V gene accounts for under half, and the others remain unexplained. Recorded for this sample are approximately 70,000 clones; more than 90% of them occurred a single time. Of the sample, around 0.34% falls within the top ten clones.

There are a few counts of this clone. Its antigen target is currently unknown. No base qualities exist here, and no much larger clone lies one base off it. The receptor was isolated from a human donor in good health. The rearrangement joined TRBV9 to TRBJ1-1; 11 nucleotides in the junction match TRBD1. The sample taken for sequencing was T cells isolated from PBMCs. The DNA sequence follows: TGTGCCAGCAGCGGGACAGGGGGCAGAACTGAAGCTTTCTTT. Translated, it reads CASSGTGGRTEAFF. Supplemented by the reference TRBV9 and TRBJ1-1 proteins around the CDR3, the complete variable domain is DSGVTQTPKHLITATGQRVTLRCSPRSGDLSVYWYQQSLDQGLQFLIQYYNGEERAKGNILERFSAQQFPDLHSELNLSSLELGDSALYFCASSGTGGRTEAFFGQGTRLTVV.